This T cell receptor beta chain was retrieved from a study of cytomegalovirus exposure and HLA in healthy donors. Across the study: The platform used for the 110 or so validation repertoires matched that of the approximately 670 first-cohort repertoires, a later analysis reported. Regarding the study as a whole: A subsequent analysis found that TCR clusters from the first cohort also tended to co-occur in the 90 to 150 validation repertoires, with approximately 95% of cluster scores above 0.

With regard to this clone: Antigen specificity is unknown.

Generated by immunoSEQ multiplex PCR, the TCRdb table keeps only in-frame clones and is missing some. The table lists roughly 140,000 clones, about 88% of them singletons, with about 3.5% in the top ten. There are 16 residues in the CDR3. V dropped 4 bases and J dropped 1; count of bases not matched to a gene: 2. Germline V gives CDR1 SNHLY, CDR2 FYNNEI. V and J are TRBV2 and TRBJ2-1; 12 positions match TRBD2. The sequenced sample consisted of PBMCs. The TCR originated in a woman aged 18-30 years in good health and CMV-seropositive. The CDR3 DNA follows: TGTGCCAGCAGTGTAGGACTAGCGGGATCCTACAATGAGCAGTTCTTC. Protein product: CASSVGLAGSYNEQFF.